The present entry profiles one TCR beta chain with its context. The antigen remains unidentified. This record comes from a study of CD8 T cells in Susac syndrome. Overall study results and limits: That the number of individuals in its TCR sequencing and HLA analysis was relatively small was acknowledged by the study.

Reverse transcription of roughly 0.45 to 1 ug RNA was performed with random hexamers. The amplification used immunoSEQ multiplex PCR on TCR beta CDR3; it spanned 54 Vbeta and 13 Jbeta. TCRdb passed the immunoSEQ multiplex PCR reads through MiXCR, listing each CDR3 protein once. Of about 130,000 distinct CDR3 sequences listed, approximately 94% were seen once; the top ten hold around 0.13%. The multiple sclerosis controls, all treatment-naive patients, had relapsing-remitting disease that was stable or active. TEMRA cells were FACS-enriched, with CD8+ and CD4+ T cells isolated negatively. The sequence was collected from a human donor with multiple sclerosis. The sample comprised CD4+ T cells from PBMCs.

CDR3 sequence (DNA): TGCAGCGTTGAGGTTGGAAACATTCAGTACTTC. It codes for CSVEVGNIQYF. The chain carries TRBV29-1 and TRBJ2-4; unclear D gene. Trimming left V 3 bases short and J 6 bases short, with 6 bases between. The germline V gene has CDR1 SQVTM and CDR2 ANQGSEA. The CDR3 extends over 11 amino acids.